This TCR beta chain originates from a study of graft-versus-host responses after intestinal transplantation. Study overall: Multivisceral, liver-intestinal, or isolated intestinal grafts went to recipients.

The repertoire was sequenced with immunoSEQ multiplex PCR; TCRdb's copy has only in-frame clones and lacks some. The repertoire includes 100,000 or so clones, approximately 94% of them detected once, and 2% sits in the top ten. CDR1 and CDR2 from the germline V gene are SGHTA and FQGNSA. There are 17 residues in the CDR3. Trimming removed 4 bases from V and 5 bases from J; junction bases left unmatched: 15. Remarks on this clone: The target antigen is unknown.

This receptor was obtained from a human donor who received an intestinal transplant. This rearrangement joins TRBV7-2 to TRBJ1-1, with 8 bases that match TRBD1. Sequences were derived from unstimulated CD8+ T cells sorted from spleen or lymph node cells, sampled before intestinal transplant. DNA of the CDR3: TGTGCCAGCAGCTCAAACCGGACAGGGCCGGGTAGAACTGAAGCTTTCTTT. This translates into CASSSNRTGPGRTEAFF.